This T cell receptor (beta chain) is from a study of CD8 T cells in ankylosing spondylitis. Libraries of TCR beta came from quantitative 5'-RACE with molecular barcodes. Each CDR3 protein gets one entry after TCRdb re-called the 5' RACE reads with MiXCR. Among hundreds of thousands of distinct CDR3 sequences listed, approximately 12% were seen once. The ends were cut back, 6 bases at V and 4 bases at J, with 12 bases in the middle. CDR3 length: 13 amino acids. Study-wide results and limits: There was a TCR beta motif, made of fewer than 10 highly homologous variants, that appeared characteristic of ankylosing spondylitis blood. Some of these motif variants have turned up before, in reports on reactive arthritis synovial fluid and blood.

This clonotype was detected once. Its antigen is as yet unknown. A much larger clone lies a single base off, so this may be a read error. Sequenced material: blood, either unsorted or a sorted T cell fraction (not recorded which). The rearrangement uses TRBV12-3 or TRBV12-4 and TRBJ1-1, with TRBD1 as a possible D gene (6 bases). The TCR comes from a male donor with ankylosing spondylitis. CDR3 sequence (DNA): TGTGCCAGCAGGATCCGGACAGCCACTGAAGCTTTCTTT. This encodes CASRIRTATEAFF.